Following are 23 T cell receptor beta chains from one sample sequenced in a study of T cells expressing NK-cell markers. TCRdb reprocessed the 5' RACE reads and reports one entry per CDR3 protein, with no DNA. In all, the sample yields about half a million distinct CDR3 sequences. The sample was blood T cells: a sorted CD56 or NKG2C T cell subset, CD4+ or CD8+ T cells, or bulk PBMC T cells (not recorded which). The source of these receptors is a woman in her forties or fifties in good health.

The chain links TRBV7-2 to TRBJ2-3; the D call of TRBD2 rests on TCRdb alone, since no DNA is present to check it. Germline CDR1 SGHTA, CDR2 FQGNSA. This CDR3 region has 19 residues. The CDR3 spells CASSAQLYSGGGRLDTQYF.

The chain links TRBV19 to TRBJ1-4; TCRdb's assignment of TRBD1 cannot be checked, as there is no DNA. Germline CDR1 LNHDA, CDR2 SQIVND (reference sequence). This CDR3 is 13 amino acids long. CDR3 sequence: CASSDRAGEKLFF.

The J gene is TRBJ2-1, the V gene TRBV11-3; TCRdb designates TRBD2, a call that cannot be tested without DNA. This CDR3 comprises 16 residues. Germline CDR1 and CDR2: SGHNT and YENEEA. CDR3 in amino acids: CASSLVVLGGHNEQFF.

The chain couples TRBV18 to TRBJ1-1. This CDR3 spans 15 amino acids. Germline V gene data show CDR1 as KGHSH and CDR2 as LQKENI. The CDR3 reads CASSPTGLWGTEAFF.

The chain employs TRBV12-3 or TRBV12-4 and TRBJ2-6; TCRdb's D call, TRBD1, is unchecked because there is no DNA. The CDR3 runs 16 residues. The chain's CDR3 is CASSPQDRAGANVLTF.

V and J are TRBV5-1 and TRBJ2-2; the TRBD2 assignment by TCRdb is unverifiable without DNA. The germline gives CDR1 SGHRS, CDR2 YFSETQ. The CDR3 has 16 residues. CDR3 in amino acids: CASSWGTSANTGELFF.

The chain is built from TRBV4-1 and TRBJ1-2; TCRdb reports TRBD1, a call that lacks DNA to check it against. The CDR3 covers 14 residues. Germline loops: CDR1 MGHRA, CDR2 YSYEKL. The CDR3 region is CASSFSRSSYGYTF.

This CDR3 reads CASSLKLPSSGNSYEQYF. The chain couples TRBV4-2 to TRBJ2-7; TCRdb selects TRBD2, and the lack of DNA leaves this call unchecked. The germline gives CDR1 LGHNA, CDR2 YNFKEQ. This CDR3 contains 18 residues.

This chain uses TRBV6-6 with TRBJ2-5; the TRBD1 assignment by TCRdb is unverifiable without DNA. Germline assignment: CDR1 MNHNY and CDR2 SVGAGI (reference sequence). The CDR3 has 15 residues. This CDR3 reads CASTSRDRGEETQYF.

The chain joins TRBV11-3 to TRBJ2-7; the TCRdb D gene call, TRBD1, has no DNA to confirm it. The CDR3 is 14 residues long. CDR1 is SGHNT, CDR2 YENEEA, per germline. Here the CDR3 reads CASSLAGFNYEQYF.

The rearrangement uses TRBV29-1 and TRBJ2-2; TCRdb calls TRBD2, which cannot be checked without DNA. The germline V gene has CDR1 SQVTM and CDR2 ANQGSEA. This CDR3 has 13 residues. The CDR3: CSALPTGTGELFF.

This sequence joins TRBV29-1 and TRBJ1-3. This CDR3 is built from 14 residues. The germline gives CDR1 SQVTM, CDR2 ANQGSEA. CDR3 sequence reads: CSVEEGPSANTIYF.

The CDR3 here is CASSNSAIYGYTF. The chain links TRBV12-3 or TRBV12-4 to TRBJ1-2. The CDR3 length is 13 residues.

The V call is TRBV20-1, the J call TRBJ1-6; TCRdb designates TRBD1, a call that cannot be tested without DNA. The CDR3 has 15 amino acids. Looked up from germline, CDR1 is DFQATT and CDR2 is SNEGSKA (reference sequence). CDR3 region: CSARVGGTDNSPLHF.

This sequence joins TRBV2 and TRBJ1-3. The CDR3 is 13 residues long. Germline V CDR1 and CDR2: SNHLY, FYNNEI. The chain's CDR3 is CASSELVGNTIYF.

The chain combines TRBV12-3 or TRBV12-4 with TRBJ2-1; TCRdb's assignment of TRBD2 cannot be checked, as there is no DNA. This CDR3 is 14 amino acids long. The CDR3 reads CASTTSGSGGEQFF.

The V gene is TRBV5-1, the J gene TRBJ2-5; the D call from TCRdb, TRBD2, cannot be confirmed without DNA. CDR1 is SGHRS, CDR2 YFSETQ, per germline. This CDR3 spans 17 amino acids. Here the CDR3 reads CASSFGSSGGNRETQYF.

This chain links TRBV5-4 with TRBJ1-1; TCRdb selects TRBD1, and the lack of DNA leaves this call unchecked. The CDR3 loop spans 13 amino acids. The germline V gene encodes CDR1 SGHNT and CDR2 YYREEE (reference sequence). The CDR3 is CASSPGVTREAFF. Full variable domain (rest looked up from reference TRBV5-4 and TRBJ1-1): ETGVTQSPTHLIKTRGQQVTLRCSSQSGHNTVSWYQQALGQGPQFIFQYYREEENGRGNFPPRFSGLQFPNYSSELNVNALELDDSALYLCASSPGVTREAFFGQGTRLTVV.

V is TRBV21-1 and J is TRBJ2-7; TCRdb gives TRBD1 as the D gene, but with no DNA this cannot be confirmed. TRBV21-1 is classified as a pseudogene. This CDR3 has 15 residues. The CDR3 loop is CASSKEQGGHYEQYF.

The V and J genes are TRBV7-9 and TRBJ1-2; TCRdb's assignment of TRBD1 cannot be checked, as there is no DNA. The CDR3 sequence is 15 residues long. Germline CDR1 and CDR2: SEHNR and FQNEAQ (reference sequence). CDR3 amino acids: CASSSSPTGRDGYTF.

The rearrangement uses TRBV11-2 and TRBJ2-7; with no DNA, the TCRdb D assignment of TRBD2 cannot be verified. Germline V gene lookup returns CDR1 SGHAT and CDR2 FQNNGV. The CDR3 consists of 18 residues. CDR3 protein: CASSLVRSSGSALDEQYF.

The CDR3: CSAGGGVRSTEAFF. V is TRBV20-1 and J is TRBJ1-1; TCRdb returns TRBD1, unconfirmable since there is no DNA. Germline CDR1 and CDR2: DFQATT and SNEGSKA (reference sequence). The length of the CDR3 is 14 residues.

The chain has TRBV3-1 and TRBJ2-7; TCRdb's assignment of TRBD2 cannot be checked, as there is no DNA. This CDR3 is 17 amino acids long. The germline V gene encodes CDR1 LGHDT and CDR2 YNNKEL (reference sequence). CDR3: CASSQNGLAAGDYEQYF.